This entry is about one T cell receptor beta chain. Its antigen is still unknown. Distinct nucleotide sequences in the sample also encode this CDR3. These data originate in a study of shared clonotypes between healthy human individuals. It was CD45RO-negative cells, positively selected for CCR7, that made up naive CD8 cells, with terminally differentiated effector memory CD45RA+ cells excluded. Study-wide points: Sampling was confined to blood; repertoires within tissues likely differ.

V was cut by 0 bases and J by 6 bases, with 6 bases left in between. The CDR3 sequence is 13 residues long. The V gene's germline CDR1 is SGHDN and CDR2 FVKESK. As originally analysed: Filtering differed, since immunoSEQ gave only junction sequences and no quality scores. Sequencing used immunoSEQ multiplex PCR; TCRdb keeps in-frame clones, though not all of them. V, J and clone size are those of that table, while D and trimming were read from the DNA. The sample shows hundreds of thousands of clones, 95% to 97% of them seen only once. The sequenced sample consisted of naive CD8+ T cells sorted from blood. The sequence derives from a woman under 40 in good health. The chain couples TRBV14 to TRBJ2-1; D gene unclear. This CDR3 reads CASSQDPLNEQFF. The DNA of the CDR3 is TGTGCCAGCAGCCAAGATCCGCTCAATGAGCAGTTCTTC.